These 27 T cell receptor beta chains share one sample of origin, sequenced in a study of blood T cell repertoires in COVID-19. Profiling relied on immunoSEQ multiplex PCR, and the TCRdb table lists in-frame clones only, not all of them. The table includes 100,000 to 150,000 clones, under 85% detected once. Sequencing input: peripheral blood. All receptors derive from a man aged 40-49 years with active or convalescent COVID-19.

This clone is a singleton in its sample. The CDR3 spells CASSLRGGVGYTF. DNA for the CDR3: TGTGCCAGCAGTTTACGAGGGGGGGTGGGCTACACCTTC. The gene calls are TRBV27 and TRBJ1-2; weak D call: TRBD1 (6 bases). The CDR3 sequence is 13 residues long. Germline-derived CDR1 and CDR2 are MNHEY and SMNVEV (reference sequence). V dropped 2 bases and J dropped 8 bases, with 12 bases sitting between them.

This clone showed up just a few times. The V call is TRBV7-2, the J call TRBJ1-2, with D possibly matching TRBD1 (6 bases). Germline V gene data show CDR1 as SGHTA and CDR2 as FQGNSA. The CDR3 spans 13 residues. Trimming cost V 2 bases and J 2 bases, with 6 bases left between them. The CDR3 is CASSLQGNYGYTF. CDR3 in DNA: TGTGCCAGCAGCTTACAGGGGAACTATGGCTACACCTTC.

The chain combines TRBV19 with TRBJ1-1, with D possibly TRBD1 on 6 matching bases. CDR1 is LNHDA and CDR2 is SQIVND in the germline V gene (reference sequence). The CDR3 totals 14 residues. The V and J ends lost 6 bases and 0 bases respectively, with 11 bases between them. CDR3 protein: CASSRDTLNTEAFF. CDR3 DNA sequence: TGTGCCAGTAGCAGGGACACTTTGAACACTGAAGCTTTCTTT.

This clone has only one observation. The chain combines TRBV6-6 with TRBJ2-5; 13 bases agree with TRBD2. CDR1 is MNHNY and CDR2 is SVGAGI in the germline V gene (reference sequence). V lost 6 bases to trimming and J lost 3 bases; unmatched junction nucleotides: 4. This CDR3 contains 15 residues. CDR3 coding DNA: TGTGCCAGCAGCCTCGGGACTAGCGGGGAAGAGACCCAGTACTTC. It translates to CASSLGTSGEETQYF.

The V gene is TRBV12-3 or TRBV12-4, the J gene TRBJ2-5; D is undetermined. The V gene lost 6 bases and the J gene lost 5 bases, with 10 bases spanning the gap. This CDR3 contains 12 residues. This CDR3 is CASSLSGETQYF. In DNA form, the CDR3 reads TGTGCCAGCAGCCTATCCGGGGAGACCCAGTACTTC.

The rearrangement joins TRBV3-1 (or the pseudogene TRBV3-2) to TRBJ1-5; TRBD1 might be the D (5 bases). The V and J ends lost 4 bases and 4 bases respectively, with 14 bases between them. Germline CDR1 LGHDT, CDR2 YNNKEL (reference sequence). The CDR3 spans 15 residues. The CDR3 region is CASSRGPSPNQPQHF. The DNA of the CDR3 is TGTGCCAGCAGCCGGGGCCCGAGCCCAAATCAGCCCCAGCATTTT.

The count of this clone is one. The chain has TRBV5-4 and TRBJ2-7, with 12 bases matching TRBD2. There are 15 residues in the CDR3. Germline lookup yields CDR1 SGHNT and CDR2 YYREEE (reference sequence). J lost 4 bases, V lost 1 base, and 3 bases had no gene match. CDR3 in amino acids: CASSLFGTSGYEQYF. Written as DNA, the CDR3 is TGTGCCAGCAGCTTGTTTGGGACTAGCGGGTACGAGCAGTACTTC.

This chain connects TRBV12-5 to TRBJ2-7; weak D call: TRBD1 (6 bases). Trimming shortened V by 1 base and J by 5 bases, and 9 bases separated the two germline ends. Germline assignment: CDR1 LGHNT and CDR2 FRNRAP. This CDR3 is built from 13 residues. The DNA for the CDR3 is TGTGCTAGTGGTTTGGGGTCAGGGGACGAGCAGTACTTC. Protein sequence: CASGLGSGDEQYF.

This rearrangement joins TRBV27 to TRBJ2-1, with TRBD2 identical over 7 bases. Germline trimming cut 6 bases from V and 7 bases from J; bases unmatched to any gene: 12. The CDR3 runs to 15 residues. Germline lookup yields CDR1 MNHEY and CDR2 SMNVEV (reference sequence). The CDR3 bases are TGTGCCAGCAGCCCTGACTGGGGGGGACCTAATGAGCAGTTCTTC. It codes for CASSPDWGGPNEQFF.

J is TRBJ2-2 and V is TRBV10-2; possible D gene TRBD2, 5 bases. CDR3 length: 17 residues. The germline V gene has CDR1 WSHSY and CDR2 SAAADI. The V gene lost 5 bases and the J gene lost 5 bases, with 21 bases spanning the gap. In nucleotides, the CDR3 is TGCGCCAGCAGTAGACAAAGGACTGAACAAGTAACCGGGGAGCTGTTTTTT. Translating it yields CASSRQRTEQVTGELFF.

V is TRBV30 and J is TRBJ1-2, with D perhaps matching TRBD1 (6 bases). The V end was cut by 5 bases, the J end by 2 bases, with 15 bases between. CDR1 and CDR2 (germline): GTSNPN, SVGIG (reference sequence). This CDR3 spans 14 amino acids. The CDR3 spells CAWVSRGGNYGYTF. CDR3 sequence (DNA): TGTGCCTGGGTCAGCAGGGGAGGGAACTATGGCTACACCTTC.

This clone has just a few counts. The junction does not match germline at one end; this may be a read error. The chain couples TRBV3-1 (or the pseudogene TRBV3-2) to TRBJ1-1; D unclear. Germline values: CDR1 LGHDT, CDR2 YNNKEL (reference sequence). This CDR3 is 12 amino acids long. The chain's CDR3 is CASSQVGAEAFF. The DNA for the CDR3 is TGTGCCAGCAGTCAAGTGGGAGCTGAAGCTTTCTTT.

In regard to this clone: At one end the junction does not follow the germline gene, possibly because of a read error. In DNA form, the CDR3 reads TGTGCTAGTGGCTTGGACACCCATTACGAGCAGTACTTC. Its translation is CASGLDTHYEQYF. The chain is built from TRBV12-5 and TRBJ2-7; TRBD1 might be the D (5 bases). The CDR3 runs 13 residues. The V gene's germline CDR1 is LGHNT and CDR2 FRNRAP.

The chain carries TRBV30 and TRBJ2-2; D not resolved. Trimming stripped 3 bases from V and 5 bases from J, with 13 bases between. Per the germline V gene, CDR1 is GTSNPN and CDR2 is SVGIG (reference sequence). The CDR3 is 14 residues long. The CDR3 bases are TGTGCCTGGAGAAACCAACTGGAGACCGGGGAGCTGTTTTTT. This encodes CAWRNQLETGELFF.

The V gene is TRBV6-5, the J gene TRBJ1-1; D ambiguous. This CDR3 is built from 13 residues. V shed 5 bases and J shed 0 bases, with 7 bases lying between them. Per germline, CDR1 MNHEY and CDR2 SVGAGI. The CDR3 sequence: CASSQALNTEAFF. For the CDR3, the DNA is TGTGCCAGCAGTCAGGCATTGAACACTGAAGCTTTCTTT.

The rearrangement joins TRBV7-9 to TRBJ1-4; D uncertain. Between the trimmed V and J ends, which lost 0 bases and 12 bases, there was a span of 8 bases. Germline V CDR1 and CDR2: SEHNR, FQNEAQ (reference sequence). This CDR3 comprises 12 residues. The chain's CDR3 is CASSLASGELFF. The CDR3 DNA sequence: TGTGCCAGCAGCTTAGCGTCCGGGGAACTGTTTTTT.

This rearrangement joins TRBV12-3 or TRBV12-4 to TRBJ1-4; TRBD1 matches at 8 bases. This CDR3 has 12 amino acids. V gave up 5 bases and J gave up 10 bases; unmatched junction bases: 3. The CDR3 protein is CASSETGGKLFF. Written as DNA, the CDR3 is TGTGCCAGCAGTGAAACAGGGGGAAAACTGTTTTTT.

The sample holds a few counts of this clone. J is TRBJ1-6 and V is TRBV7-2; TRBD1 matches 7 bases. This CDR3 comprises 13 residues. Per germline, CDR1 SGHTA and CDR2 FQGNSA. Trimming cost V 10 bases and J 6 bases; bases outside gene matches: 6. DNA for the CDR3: TGTGCCACCGCGGGACAGAGTAATTCACCCCTCCACTTT. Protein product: CATAGQSNSPLHF.

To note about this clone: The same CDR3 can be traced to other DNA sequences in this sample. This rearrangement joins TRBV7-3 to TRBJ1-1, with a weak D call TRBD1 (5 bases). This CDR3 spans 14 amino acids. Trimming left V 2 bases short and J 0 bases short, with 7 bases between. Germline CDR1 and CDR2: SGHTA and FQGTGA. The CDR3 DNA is TGTGCCAGCAGCTTACAGGGCATGAACACTGAAGCTTTCTTT. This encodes CASSLQGMNTEAFF.

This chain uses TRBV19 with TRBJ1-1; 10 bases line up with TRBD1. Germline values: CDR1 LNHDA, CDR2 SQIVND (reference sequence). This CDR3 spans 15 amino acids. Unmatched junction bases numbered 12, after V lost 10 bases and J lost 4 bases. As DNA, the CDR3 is TGTGCCACCTCCACCGCCGGGACAGGGGCCACTGAAGCTTTCTTT. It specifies CATSTAGTGATEAFF. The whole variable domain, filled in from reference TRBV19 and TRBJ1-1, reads DGGITQSPKYLFRKEGQNVTLSCEQNLNHDAMYWYRQDPGQGLRLIYYSQIVNDFQKGDIAEGYSVSREKKESFPLTVTSAQKNPTAFYLCATSTAGTGATEAFFGQGTRLTVV.

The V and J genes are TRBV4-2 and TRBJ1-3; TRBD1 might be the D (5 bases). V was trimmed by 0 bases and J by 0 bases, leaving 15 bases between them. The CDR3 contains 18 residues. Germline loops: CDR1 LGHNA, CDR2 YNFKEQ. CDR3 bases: TGTGCCAGCAGCCAAGATCCAATGGGACTCAGCTCTGGAAACACCATATATTTT. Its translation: CASSQDPMGLSSGNTIYF.

This CDR3 is CAISEGGTGQPQHF. CDR3 sequence (DNA): TGTGCCATCAGTGAAGGAGGGACGGGTCAGCCCCAGCATTTT. The V and J genes are TRBV10-3 and TRBJ1-5; tentative D call: TRBD1 (5 bases). V lost 3 bases and J 6 bases, leaving 12 bases between the germline ends. The germline CDR1 and CDR2 sequences are ENHRY and SYGVKD. The CDR3 runs 14 residues.

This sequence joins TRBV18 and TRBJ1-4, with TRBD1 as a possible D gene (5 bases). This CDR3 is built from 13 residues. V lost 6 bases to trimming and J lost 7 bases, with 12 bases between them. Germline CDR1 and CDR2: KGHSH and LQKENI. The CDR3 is CASSTGEVEKLFF. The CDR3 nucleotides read TGTGCCAGCTCCACGGGGGAAGTTGAAAAACTGTTTTTT.

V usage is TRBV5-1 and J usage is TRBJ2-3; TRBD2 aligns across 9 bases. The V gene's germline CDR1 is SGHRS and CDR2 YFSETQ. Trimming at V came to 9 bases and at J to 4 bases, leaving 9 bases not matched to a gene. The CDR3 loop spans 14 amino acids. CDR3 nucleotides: TGCGCCACCATGGCGGGGGGGAACGCAGATACGCAGTATTTT. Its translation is CATMAGGNADTQYF. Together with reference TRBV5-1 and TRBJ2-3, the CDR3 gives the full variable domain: KAGVTQTPRYLIKTRGQQVTLSCSPISGHRSVSWYQQTPGQGLQFLFEYFSETQRNKGNFPGRFSGRQFSNSRSEMNVSTLELGDSALYLCATMAGGNADTQYFGPGTRLTVL.

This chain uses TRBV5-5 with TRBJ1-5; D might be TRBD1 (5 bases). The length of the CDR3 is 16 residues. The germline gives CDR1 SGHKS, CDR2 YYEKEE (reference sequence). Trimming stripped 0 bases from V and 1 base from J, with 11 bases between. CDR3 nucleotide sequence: TGTGCCAGCAGCTTGGCTAACAGGTCGAGCAATCAGCCCCAGCATTTT. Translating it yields CASSLANRSSNQPQHF.

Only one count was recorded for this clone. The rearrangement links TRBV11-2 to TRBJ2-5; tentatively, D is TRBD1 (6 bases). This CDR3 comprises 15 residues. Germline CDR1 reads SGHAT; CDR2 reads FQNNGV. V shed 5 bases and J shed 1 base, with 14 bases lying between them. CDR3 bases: TGTGCCAGCAGCCAGGGGTCTAGCATCCAAGAGACCCAGTACTTC. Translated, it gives CASSQGSSIQETQYF.

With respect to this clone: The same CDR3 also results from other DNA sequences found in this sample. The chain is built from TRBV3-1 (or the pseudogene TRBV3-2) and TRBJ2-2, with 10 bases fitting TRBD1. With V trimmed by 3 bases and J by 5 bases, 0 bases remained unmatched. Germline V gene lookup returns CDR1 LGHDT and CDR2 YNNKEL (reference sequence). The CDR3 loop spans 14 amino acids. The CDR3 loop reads CASSQGQGTGELFF. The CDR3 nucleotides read TGTGCCAGCAGCCAGGGACAGGGGACCGGGGAGCTGTTTTTT.